These T cell receptor beta chains were read from a single sample in a study of OX40 agonist ivuxolimab in advanced cancers. Assay: immunoSEQ multiplex PCR; the TCRdb copy retains only in-frame clones and omits some. The repertoire holds about 26,000 clones, with roughly 90% as singletons. The sample was CD4+ or CD8+ T cells sorted from blood, taken in a trial of the OX40 agonist ivuxolimab. Every receptor here comes from an adult with an advanced solid tumor such as melanoma, head and neck, liver or kidney cancer. CDR3s include the opening cysteine and the closing phenylalanine or tryptophan. A D gene is named only where the DNA matches it firmly. Size is omitted from some rows. Given values are once, few, many or a class for expanded clones.

-,-,TRBV5-6,TRBJ2-1,TGTGCCAGCAGCTTGAGGGAACAGGCGTCCTACAATGAGCAGTTCTTC,CASSLREQASYNEQFF
-,-,TRBV9,TRBJ1-4,TGTGCCAGCAGCGGGGGAAGGGGGACTAATGAAAAACTGTTTTTT,CASSGGRGTNEKLFF
-,-,TRBV10-1,TRBJ2-3,TGCGCCAGCAGTGATGGGGTCAGGATCGCAGATACGCAGTATTTT,CASSDGVRIADTQYF
TRBD2,-,TRBV29-1,TRBJ2-2,TGCAGCGTTGAAGATCTCGCGGGAGGAGACACCGGGGAGCTGTTTTTT,CSVEDLAGGDTGELFF
-,-,TRBV19,TRBJ2-3,TGTGCCAGTAGTATGGCTTCCGATACGCAGTATTTT,CASSMASDTQYF
TRBD1,-,TRBV14,TRBJ2-7,TGTGCCAGCAGCCAATATACGGGACAGGACTACGAGCAGTACTTC,CASSQYTGQDYEQYF
-,once,TRBV7-9,TRBJ1-2,TGTGCCAGCAGCTTGGGGAGGAACTATGGCTACACCTTC,CASSLGRNYGYTF
-,few,TRBV15,TRBJ2-7,TGTGCCACCAGCAGAGTGCCTAGCGAGCTATACGAGCAGTACTTC,CATSRVPSELYEQYF
TRBD1,-,TRBV4-1,TRBJ1-1,TGCGCCAGCAGCCAAGAAGGACAGGCCCTTCCAGCTTTCTTT,CASSQEGQALPAFF
-,-,TRBV10-3,TRBJ1-1,TGTGCCACTAAGCGGGAAGAAGGAAACACTGAAGCTTTCTTT,CATKREEGNTEAFF
-,once,TRBV11-2,TRBJ2-1,TGTGCCAGCAGCTTAGCGGGCCATGAGCAGTTCTTC,CASSLAGHEQFF
-,few,TRBV5-1,TRBJ2-2,TGCGCCAGCAGATATACCGGGGAGCTGTTTTTT,CASRYTGELFF
-,-,TRBV27,TRBJ2-7,TGTGCCAGCAGCCTCGGGGGCGAGCAGTACTTC,CASSLGGEQYF
TRBD1,-,TRBV10-1,TRBJ2-7,TGCGCCAGCTCCGGGACAGACACCTACGAGCAGTACTTC,CASSGTDTYEQYF
TRBD1,-,TRBV27,TRBJ1-1,TGTGCCAGCAGTTCTGGGACAGCCGATGCTTTCTTT,CASSSGTADAFF
TRBD2,-,TRBV27,TRBJ2-1,TGTGCCAGCAGTTTAGGGACTAGCGGGACCAATGAGCAGTTCTTC,CASSLGTSGTNEQFF
-,-,TRBV4-2,TRBJ2-7,TGTGCCAGCAGCGGAGTCGGCGCCGAGCAGTACTTC,CASSGVGAEQYF
-,once,TRBV7-1,TRBJ1-2,TGTGCCAGCAGCTTGGGGTTGGGGACTGGGCTCGATGGCTACACCTTC,CASSLGLGTGLDGYTF